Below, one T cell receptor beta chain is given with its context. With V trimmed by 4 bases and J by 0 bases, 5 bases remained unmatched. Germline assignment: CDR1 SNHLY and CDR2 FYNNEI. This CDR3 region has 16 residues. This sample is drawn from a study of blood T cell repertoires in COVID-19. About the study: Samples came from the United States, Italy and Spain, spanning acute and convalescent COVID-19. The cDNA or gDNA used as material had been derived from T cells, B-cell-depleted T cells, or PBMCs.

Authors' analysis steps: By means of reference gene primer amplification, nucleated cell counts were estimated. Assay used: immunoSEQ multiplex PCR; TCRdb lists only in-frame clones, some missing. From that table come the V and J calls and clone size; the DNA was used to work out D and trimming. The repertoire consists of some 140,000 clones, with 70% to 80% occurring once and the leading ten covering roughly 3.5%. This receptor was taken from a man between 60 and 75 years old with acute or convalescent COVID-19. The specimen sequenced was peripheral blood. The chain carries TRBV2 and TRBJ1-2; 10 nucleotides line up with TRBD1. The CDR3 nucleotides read TGTGCCAGCAGTGGGACAGGGGGGCCTGCTAACTATGGCTACACCTTC. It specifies CASSGTGGPANYGYTF.